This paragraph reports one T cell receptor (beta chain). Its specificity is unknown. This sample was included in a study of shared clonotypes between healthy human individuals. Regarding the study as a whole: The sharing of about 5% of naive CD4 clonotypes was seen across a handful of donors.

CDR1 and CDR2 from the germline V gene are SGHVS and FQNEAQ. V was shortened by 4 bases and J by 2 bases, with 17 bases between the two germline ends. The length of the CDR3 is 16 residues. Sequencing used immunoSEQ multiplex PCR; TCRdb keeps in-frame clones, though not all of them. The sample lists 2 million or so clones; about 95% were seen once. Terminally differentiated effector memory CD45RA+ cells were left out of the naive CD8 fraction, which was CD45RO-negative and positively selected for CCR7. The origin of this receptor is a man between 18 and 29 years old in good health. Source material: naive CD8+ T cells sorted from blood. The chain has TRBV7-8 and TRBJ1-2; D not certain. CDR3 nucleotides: TGTGCCAGCAGCTCAACGGTTAGGGTATCAAACTATGGCTACACCTTC. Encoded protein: CASSSTVRVSNYGYTF.